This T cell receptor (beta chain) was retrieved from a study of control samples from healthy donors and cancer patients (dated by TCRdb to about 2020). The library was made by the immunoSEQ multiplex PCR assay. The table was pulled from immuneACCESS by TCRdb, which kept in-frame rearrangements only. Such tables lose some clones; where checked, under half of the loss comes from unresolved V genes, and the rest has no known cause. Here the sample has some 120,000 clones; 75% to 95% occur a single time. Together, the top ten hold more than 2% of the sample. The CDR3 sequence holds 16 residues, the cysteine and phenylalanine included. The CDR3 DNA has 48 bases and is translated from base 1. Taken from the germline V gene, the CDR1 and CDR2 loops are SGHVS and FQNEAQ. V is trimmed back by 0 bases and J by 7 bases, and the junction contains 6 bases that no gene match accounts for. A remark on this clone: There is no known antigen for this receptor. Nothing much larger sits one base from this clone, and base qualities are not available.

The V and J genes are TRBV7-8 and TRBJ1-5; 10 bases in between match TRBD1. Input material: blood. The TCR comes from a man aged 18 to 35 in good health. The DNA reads TGTGCCAGCAGCTTAGCGACAGGGGGCCTTAAACAGCCCCAGCATTTT. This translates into CASSLATGGLKQPQHF.